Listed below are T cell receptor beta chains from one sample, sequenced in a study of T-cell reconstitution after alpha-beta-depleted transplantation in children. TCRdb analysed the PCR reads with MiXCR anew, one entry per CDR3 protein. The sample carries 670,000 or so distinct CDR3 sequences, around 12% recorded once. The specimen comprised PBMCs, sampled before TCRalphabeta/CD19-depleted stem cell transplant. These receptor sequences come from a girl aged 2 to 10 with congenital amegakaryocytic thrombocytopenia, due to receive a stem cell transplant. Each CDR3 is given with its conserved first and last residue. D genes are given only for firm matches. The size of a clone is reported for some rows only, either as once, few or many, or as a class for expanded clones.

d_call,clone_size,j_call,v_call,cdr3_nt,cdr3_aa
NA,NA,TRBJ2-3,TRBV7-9,TGTGCCAGCAGCCGACCGCCAGGGGGGAGGAGTTCAGATACGCAGTATTTT,CASSRPPGGRSSDTQYF
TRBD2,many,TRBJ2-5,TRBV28,TGTGCCAGCAGCGTATTAGCGGGCCAAGAGACCCAGTACTTC,CASSVLAGQETQYF
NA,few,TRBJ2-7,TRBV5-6,TGTGCCAGCAGCTTCGTTGGTGGCGGGTTCTACGAGCAGTACTTC,CASSFVGGGFYEQYF
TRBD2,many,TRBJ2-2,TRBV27,TGTGCCAGCAGTGCCGGACTAGCGGGGTCGAGTACCGGGGAGCTGTTTTTT,CASSAGLAGSSTGELFF
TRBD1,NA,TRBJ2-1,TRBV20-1,TGCAGTGCTAACGTGGGACAGGGGGCCATCGGGCAGTTCTTC,CSANVGQGAIGQFF
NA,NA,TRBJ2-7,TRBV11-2,TGTGCCAGCAGCTTAGTCCCCAGGGGGGATGACGAGCAGTACTTC,CASSLVPRGDDEQYF
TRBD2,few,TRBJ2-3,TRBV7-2,TGTGCCAGCAGTTTTACTAGCGGCTACACAGATACGCAGTATTTT,CASSFTSGYTDTQYF
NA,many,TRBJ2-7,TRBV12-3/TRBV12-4,TGTGCCAGCAATCTGACAAGTCGCGAGCAGTACTTC,CASNLTSREQYF
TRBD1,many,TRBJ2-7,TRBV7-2,TGTGCCAGCAGCATTTACAGGGGGCAATCCTACGAGCAGTACTTC,CASSIYRGQSYEQYF
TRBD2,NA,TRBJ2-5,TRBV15,TGTGCCACCAGCAGAGAGACCACTAGCGGGTACCAAGAGACCCAGTACTTC,CATSRETTSGYQETQYF
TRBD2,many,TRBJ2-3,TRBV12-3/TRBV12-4,TGTGCCAGCAGCAGGACTAGCGGGAGGGCCCGAGATACGCAGTATTTT,CASSRTSGRARDTQYF
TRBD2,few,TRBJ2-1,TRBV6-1,TGTGCCAGCAGTGGATCCGGGACTAGCGGGACCAATGAGCAGTTCTTC,CASSGSGTSGTNEQFF
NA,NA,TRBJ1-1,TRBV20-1,TGCAGTGCTAGAACCCTATGGAACACTGAAGCTTTCTTT,CSARTLWNTEAFF
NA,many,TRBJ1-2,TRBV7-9,TGTGCCAGCAGCTTAGACAGCTATGGCTACACCTTC,CASSLDSYGYTF
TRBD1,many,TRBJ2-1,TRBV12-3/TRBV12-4,TGTGCCAGCAGTCCTGCGCTTCGGGACAGGGGGCGGTTC,CASSPALRDRGRF
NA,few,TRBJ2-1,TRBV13,TGTGCCAGCAGCTTAGAGAGGCCCGGGGAGCAGTTCTTC,CASSLERPGEQFF
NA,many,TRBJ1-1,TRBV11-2,TGTGCCAGCAGCTTTAGGTTTACAGGGACAAATGGGAACACTGAAGCTTTCTTT,CASSFRFTGTNGNTEAFF
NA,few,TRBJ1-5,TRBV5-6,TGTGCCAGCAGCGAGTGGAGGCAGGCCGTGGTTTATAGCAATCAGCCCCAGCATTTT,CASSEWRQAVVYSNQPQHF
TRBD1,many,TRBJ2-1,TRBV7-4,TGTGCCAGCAGCTTAGACCTCAGGGGGCCACACCCAAGATGCTCCTACAATGAGCAGTTCTTC,CASSLDLRGPHPRCSYNEQFF
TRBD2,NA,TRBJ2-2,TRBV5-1,TGCGCCAGCAGCGTTTGGGGACTAGCGGGAGAAGCGGGCACCGGGGAGCTGTTTTTT,CASSVWGLAGEAGTGELFF
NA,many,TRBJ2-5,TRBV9,TGTGCCAGCAGCGTAGCGGGGGCCCAAGAGACCCAGTACTTC,CASSVAGAQETQYF
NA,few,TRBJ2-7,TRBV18,TGTGCCAGCTCACCCTCTGGAGCTTCTCGGGAGCAGTACTTC,CASSPSGASREQYF
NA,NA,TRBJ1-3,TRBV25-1,TGTGCCAGCAGTGAATACCGAGGGCGTACGAGCTCTGGAAACACCATATATTTT,CASSEYRGRTSSGNTIYF
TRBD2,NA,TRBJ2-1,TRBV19,TGTGCCAGTAGTATACAGCGGGAGACCTCCAATGAGCAGTTCTTC,CASSIQRETSNEQFF
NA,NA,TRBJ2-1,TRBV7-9,TGTGCCAGCAGCCCCAGACTAGTTTCCTACAATGAGCAGTTCTTC,CASSPRLVSYNEQFF
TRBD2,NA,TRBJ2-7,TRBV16,TGTGCCAGCAGACCGGGACTAGCGGACTACGAGCAGTACTTC,CASRPGLADYEQYF
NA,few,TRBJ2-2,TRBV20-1,TGCAGTGCCCACGCTCAACTGGACCTGAACACCGGGGAGCTGTTTTTT,CSAHAQLDLNTGELFF
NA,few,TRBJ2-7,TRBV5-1,TGCGCCAGCAGCTTGGGAGCTAGCGTGCCAGACGAGCAGTACTTC,CASSLGASVPDEQYF
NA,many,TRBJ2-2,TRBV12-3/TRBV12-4,TGCGCCAGCAGCTTGTCCGGGGAGCTGTTTTTT,CASSLSGELFF
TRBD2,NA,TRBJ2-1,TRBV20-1,TGCAGTGCTAGACCCACGACTAGCGGGTCTTTCAATGAGCAGTTCTTC,CSARPTTSGSFNEQFF
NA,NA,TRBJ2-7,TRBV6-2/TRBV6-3,TGTGCCACGTCGGGTAGCCTTAGTCTATACGAGCAGTACTTC,CATSGSLSLYEQYF